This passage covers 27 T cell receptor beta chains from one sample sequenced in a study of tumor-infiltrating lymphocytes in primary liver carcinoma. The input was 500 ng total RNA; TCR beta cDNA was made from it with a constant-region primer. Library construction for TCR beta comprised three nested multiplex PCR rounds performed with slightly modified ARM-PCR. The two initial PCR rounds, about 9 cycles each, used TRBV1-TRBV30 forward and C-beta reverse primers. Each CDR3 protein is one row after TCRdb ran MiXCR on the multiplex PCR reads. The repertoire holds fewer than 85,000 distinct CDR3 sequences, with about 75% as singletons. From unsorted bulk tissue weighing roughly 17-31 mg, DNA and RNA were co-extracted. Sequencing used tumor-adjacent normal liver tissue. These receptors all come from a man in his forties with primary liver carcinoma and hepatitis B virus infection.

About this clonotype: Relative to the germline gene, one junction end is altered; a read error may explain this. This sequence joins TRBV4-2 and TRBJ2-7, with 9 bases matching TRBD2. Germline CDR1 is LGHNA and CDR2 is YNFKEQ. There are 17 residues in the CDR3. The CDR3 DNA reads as TGTGCCAGCAGTCAAGCGGGGGGTCAGTTTAGCTCCTACAAGCAGTACTTC. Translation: CASSQAGGQFSSYKQYF.

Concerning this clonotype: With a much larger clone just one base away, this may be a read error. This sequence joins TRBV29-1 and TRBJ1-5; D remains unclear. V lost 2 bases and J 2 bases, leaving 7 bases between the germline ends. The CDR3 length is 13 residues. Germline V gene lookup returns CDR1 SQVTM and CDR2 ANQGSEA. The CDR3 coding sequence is TGCAGCGTTGAAACAAGGGGCAATCAGCCCCAGCATTTT. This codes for CSVETRGNQPQHF.

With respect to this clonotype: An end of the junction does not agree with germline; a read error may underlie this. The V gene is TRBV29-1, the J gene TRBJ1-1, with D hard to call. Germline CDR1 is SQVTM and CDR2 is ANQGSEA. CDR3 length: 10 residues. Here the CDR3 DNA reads TGCAGCGTGATTCTGACTGAAGCTTCCTTT. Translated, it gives CSVILTEASF.

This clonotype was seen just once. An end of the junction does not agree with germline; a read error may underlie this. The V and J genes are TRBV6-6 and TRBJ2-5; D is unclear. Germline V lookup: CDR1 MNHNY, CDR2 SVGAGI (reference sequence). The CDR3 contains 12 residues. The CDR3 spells CAISLVEETQYF. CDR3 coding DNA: TGTGCCATCAGTTTGGTAGAAGAGACCCAGTACTTC.

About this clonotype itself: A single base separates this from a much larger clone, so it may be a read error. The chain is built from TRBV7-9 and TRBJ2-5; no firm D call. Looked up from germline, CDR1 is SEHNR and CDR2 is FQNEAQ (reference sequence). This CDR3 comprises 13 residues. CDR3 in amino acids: CACSWVVGETQYF. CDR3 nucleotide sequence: TGTGCCTGCAGCTGGGTTGTCGGAGAGACCCAGTACTTC.

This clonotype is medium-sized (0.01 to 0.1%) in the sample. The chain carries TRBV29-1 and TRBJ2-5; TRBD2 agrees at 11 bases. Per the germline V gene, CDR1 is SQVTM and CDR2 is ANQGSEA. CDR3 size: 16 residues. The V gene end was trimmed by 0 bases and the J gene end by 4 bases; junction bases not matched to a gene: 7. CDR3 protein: CSVEDRLAGGPETQYF. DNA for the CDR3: TGCAGCGTTGAAGATCGCCTAGCGGGAGGTCCAGAGACCCAGTACTTC.

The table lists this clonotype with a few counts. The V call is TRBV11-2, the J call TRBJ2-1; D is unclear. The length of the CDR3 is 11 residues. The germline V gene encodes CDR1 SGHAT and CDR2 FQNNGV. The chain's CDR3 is CVSSFLETQFF. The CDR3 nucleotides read TGTGTCAGTAGCTTTTTGGAGACGCAGTTCTTC.

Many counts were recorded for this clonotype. This CDR3 is CASSSRGPDTQYF. CDR3 DNA sequence: TGTGCCAGCAGCTCCAGGGGGCCAGATACGCAGTATTTT. The chain recombines TRBV7-9 with TRBJ2-3; TRBD1 matches 8 bases. Germline V lookup: CDR1 SEHNR, CDR2 FQNEAQ (reference sequence). V shed 4 bases and J 4 bases; nucleotides not matched to a gene: 1. The CDR3 loop spans 13 amino acids.

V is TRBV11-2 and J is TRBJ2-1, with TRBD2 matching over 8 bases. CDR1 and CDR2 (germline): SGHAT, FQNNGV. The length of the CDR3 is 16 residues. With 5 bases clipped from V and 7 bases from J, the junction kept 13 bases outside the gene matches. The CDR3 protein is CASSPRTGGLWNEQFF. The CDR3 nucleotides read TGTGCCAGCAGCCCGAGGACGGGAGGGCTTTGGAATGAGCAGTTCTTC.

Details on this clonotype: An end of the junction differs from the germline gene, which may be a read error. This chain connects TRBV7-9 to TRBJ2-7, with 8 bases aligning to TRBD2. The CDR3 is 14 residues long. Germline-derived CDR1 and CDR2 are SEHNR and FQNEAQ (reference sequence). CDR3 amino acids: CASSLATAGDELYF. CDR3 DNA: TGTGCCAGCAGCTTAGCGACAGCGGGAGACGAGCTGTACTTC.

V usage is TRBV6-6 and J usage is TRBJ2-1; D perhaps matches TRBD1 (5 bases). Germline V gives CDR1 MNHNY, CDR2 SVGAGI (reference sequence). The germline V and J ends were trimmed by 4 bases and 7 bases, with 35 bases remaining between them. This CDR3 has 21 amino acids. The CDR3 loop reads CASSSRTWNAFRAFPTNEQFF. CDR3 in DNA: TGTGCCAGCAGTTCCCGGACATGGAACGCTTTCCGCGCTTTTCCTACAAATGAGCAGTTCTTC.

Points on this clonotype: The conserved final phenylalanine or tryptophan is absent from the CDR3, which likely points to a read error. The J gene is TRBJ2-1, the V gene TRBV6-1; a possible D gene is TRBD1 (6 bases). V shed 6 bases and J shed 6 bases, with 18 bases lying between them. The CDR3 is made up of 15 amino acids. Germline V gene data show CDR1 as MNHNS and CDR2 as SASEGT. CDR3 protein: CASRPNFDRPNEQFL. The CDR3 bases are TGTGCCAGCAGGCCGAATTTTGACAGGCCCAATGAGCAGTTCTTA.

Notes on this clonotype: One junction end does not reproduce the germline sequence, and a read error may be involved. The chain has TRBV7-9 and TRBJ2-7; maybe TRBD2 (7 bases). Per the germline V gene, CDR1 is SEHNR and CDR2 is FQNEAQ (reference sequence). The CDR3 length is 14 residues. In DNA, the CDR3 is TGTGTCAGCAGCTTAGGGGGGGAAACCTACGAGCAGTGCTTC. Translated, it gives CVSSLGGETYEQCF.

The DNA for the CDR3 is TGTGCCAGCGGGGCCCTAGGGGAGACCCAGTACTTC. Translated: CASGALGETQYF. J is TRBJ2-5 and V is TRBV2, with D maybe TRBD1 (5 bases). V was trimmed by 8 bases and J by 5 bases, leaving 12 bases between them. Germline CDR1 reads SNHLY; CDR2 reads FYNNEI. The CDR3 loop spans 12 amino acids.

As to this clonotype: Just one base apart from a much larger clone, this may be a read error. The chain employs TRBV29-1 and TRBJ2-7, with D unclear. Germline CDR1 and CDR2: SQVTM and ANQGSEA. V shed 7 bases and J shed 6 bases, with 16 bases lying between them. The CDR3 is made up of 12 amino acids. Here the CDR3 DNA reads TGCAGCGAGGGTTGGGGTAATCGCGAGCAGTACTTC. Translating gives CSEGWGNREQYF.

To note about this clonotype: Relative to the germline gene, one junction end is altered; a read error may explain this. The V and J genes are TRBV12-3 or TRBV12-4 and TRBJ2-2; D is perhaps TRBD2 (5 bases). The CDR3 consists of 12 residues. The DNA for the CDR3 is TGTGCCAGCATAGAGCGCCCCGGGGAGCTATTTTTT. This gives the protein CASIERPGELFF.

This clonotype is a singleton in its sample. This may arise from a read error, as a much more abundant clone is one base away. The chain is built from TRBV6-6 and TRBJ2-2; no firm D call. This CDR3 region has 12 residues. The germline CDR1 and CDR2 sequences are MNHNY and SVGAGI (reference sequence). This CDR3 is CAGSPTVGELFF. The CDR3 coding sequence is TGTGCCGGCAGTCCTACTGTCGGGGAGCTGTTTTTT.

CDR3 sequence reads: CASHRGLAGELFF. CDR3 nucleotide sequence: TGTGCCAGTCACAGGGGACTCGCCGGGGAGCTGTTTTTT. V gene TRBV6-5 combines with J gene TRBJ2-2; TRBD1 is a possible D gene (7 bases). The germline V gene has CDR1 MNHEY and CDR2 SVGAGI. V gave up 9 bases and J gave up 6 bases, with 14 bases separating them. There are 13 residues in the CDR3.

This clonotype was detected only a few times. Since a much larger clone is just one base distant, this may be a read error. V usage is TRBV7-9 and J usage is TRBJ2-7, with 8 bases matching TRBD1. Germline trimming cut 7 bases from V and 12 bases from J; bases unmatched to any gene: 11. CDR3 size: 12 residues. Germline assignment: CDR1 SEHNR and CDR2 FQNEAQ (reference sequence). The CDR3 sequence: CASNPNGQGGYF. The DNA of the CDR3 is TGTGCCAGCAACCCCAATGGACAGGGTGGGTACTTC.

The CDR3: CASSGFEGSADTQYF. CDR3 DNA sequence: TGTGCCAGCAGCGGTTTTGAGGGGAGCGCAGATACGCAGTATTTT. V usage is TRBV4-2 and J usage is TRBJ2-3; either TRBD1 or TRBD2 may fit D (5 bases each). Trimming left V 5 bases short and J 4 bases short, with 16 bases between. The germline gives CDR1 LGHNA, CDR2 YNFKEQ. The CDR3 extends over 15 amino acids.

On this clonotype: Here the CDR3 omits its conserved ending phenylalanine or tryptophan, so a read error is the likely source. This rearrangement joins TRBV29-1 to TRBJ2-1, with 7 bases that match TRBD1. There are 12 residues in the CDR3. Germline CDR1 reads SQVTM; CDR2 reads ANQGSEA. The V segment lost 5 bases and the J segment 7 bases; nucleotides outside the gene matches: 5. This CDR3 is CSVRQGGNEQFI. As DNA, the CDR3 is TGCAGCGTTCGACAGGGTGGGAATGAGCAGTTCATC.

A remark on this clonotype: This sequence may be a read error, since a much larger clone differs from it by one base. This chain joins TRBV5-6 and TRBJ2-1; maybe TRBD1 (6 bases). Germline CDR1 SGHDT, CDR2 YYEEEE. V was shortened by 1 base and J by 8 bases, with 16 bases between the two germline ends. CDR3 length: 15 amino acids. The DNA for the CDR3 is TGTGCCAGCAGCTTGACGTCAGGGGAAATGCATGAGCAGTTCTTC. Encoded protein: CASSLTSGEMHEQFF.

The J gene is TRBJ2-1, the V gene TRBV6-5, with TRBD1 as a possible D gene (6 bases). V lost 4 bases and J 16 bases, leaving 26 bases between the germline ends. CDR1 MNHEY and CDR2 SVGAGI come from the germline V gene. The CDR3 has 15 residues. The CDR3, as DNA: TGTGCCAGCAGTTTCCTTACAGGGTCCTACAATGAGTACTTCTTC. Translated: CASSFLTGSYNEYFF.

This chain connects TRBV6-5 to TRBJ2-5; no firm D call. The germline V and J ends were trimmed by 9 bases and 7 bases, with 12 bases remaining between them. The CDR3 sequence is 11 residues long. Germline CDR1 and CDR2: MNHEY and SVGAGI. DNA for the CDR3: TGTGCCAGTAGTATTTGTGGGACCCAGTACTTC. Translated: CASSICGTQYF.

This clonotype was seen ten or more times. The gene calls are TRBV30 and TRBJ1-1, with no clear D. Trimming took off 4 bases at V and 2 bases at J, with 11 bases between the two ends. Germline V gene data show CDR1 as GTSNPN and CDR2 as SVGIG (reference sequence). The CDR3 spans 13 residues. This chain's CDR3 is CAWTVLTNTEAFF. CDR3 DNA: TGTGCCTGGACGGTACTTACCAACACTGAAGCTTTCTTT.

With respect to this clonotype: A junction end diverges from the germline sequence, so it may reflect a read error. CDR3 DNA: TGTGCCAGCAGCTCCCCGCGGTCAGGGGGTGTACTAGGCCATGAGCGGTTCTTC. Translation: CASSSPRSGGVLGHERFF. The chain recombines TRBV7-9 with TRBJ2-1, with 7 bases matching TRBD1. The CDR3 length is 18 residues. Germline loops: CDR1 SEHNR, CDR2 FQNEAQ (reference sequence). Variable domain in full (rest from reference TRBV7-9 and TRBJ2-1): DTGVSQNPRHKITKRGQNVTFRCDPISEHNRLYWYRQTLGQGPEFLTYFQNEAQLEKSRLLSDRFSAERPKGSFSTLEIQRTEQGDSAMYLCASSSPRSGGVLGHERFFGPGTRLTVL.

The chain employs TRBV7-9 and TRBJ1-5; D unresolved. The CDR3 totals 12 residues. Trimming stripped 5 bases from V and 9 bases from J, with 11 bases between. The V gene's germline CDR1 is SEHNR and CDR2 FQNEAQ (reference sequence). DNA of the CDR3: TGTGCCAGCAGCGCAGGCGTGTGGCCCCAGCATTTT. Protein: CASSAGVWPQHF.